The TCR beta chain described here comes from a study of blood T cell repertoires in COVID-19. Overall study: The samples span acute and convalescent COVID-19 from the United States, Italy and Spain. The cDNA or gDNA used as material had been derived from T cells, B-cell-depleted T cells, or PBMCs.

Per the original methods: Amplifying reference gene primers gave estimates of nucleated cell counts. TCRdb keeps only in-frame clones here, not all; method: immunoSEQ multiplex PCR. V, J and clone size are those of that table, while D and trimming were read from the DNA. There are tens of thousands of clones in the sample; over 75% occur only once, and approximately 10% lies in the top ten. What was sequenced was peripheral blood. The source of this sequence is a human donor in a cohort sampled during active COVID-19.

The CDR3 nucleotides read TGTGCCAGCAGATACCGGGACATCAATAACGGGGAGCTGTTTTTT. Its protein product is CASRYRDINNGELFF. The J gene is TRBJ2-2, the V gene TRBV27, with D possibly TRBD1 on 6 matching bases. The V end lost 6 bases, the J end lost 7 bases, and 18 bases lay between the germline ends. The CDR3 is 15 amino acids. Germline loops: CDR1 MNHEY, CDR2 SMNVEV (reference sequence).